This T cell receptor (beta chain) was captured by sequencing in a study of cytomegalovirus exposure and HLA in healthy donors. Overall study findings and caveats: When analyzed later, a missense DCLRE1C variant was found to be linked to TCR beta V- and J-gene trimming. The only immune exposure information that was available was CMV serostatus. Some TCR beta chains (roughly 150 of them) were listed as cytomegalovirus-associated.

The study sampled nominally healthy donors, though unrecorded immune exposures were likely. PCR primers comprised 60 Vbeta and 13 Jbeta primers. The repertoire was sequenced with immunoSEQ multiplex PCR; TCRdb's copy has only in-frame clones and lacks some. The sample holds around 300,000 clones, over 85% seen once. Notes on this clone: Antigen specificity is unknown.

Input material: PBMCs. This TCR derives from a woman aged 18-30 years in good health and CMV-seronegative.

The DNA for the CDR3 is TGCGCCAGCAGCATCGGGGGTTACTACAATGAGCAGTTCTTC. This sequence encodes CASSIGGYYNEQFF. This chain connects TRBV5-1 to TRBJ2-1; TRBD2 is a possible D gene (6 bases). In germline, CDR1 is SGHRS, CDR2 YFSETQ. The CDR3 runs 14 residues. Trimming pared 4 bases from V and 3 bases from J, leaving 11 bases between.